This T cell receptor beta chain was sequenced in a study of T cell responses to AZD1222 COVID-19 vaccine. The overall study: The study pooled second doses at about 4 or about 12 weeks.

General observations from the study: Per reports, nearly half of all spike-specific TCRs target regions that are unmutated in variants.

This clone has more than one count but fewer than ten. Its antigen is unknown. Sequencing used immunoSEQ multiplex PCR; TCRdb keeps in-frame clones, though not all of them. Among around 99,000 clones listed, about 88% were seen once. Germline V gene data show CDR1 as MDHEN and CDR2 as SYDVKM. This CDR3 spans 15 amino acids. The V and J ends lost 3 bases and 5 bases respectively, with 17 bases between them. This receptor was taken from an adult in good health. The chain is built from TRBV28 and TRBJ2-7; maybe TRBD1 (6 bases). The sequencing here drew on peripheral blood, taken on day 0 of AZD1222 vaccination. This CDR3 reads CASSLRTVSRDEQYF. CDR3 bases: TGTGCCAGCAGTTTGCGGACAGTATCAAGGGACGAGCAGTACTTC.